The present TCR beta chain was sequenced within a study of T cell changes during pregnancy in multiple sclerosis. The CDR3 extends over 16 amino acids. The V gene lost 5 bases and the J gene lost 6 bases, with 19 bases spanning the gap. The germline V gene has CDR1 SGHTA and CDR2 FQGNSA. Assay: immunoSEQ multiplex PCR; the TCRdb copy retains only in-frame clones and omits some. The table records some 81,000 clones, about 91% of them present only once. This chain connects TRBV7-2 to TRBJ2-2; perhaps TRBD2 as D (6 bases). The clonotype was recovered from a female donor with multiple sclerosis, enrolled in a pregnancy study. Here the sequenced sample was peripheral blood, taken before pregnancy. The chain's CDR3 is CASSPGRQGGSGELFF. The CDR3 DNA follows: TGTGCCAGCAGCCCCGGGCGGCAGGGAGGTTCCGGGGAGCTGTTTTTT.